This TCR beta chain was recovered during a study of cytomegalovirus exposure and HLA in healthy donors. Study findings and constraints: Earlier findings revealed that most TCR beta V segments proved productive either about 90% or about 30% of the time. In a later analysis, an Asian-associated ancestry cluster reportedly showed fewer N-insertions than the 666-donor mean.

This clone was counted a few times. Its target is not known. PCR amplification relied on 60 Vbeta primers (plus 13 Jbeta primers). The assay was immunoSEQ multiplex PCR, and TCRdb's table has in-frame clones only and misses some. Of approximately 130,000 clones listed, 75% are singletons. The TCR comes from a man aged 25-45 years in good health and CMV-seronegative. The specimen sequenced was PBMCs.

CDR3 region: CASSLRPAAGDTQYF. Written as DNA, the CDR3 is TGTGCCAGCAGCTTACGTCCGGCTGCCGGGGATACGCAGTATTTT. V and J are TRBV7-2 and TRBJ2-3; no firm D call. Trimming took 2 bases from V and 6 from J, leaving 15 bases between them. The CDR3 has 15 residues. CDR1 and CDR2 (germline): SGHTA, FQGNSA.